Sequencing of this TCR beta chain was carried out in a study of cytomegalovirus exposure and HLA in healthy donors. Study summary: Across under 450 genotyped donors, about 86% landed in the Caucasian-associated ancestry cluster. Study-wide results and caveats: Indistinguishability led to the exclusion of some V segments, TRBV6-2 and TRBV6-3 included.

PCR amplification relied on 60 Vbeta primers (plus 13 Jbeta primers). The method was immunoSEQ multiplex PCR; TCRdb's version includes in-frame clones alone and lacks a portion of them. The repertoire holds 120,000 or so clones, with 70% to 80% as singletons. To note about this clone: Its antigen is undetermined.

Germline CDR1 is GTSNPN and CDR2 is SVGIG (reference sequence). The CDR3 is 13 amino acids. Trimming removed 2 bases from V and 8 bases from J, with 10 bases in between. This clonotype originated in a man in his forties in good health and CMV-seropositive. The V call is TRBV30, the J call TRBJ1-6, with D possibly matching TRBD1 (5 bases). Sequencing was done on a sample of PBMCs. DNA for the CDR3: TGTGCCTGGAGTAGGCAGGGTGATTCACCCCTCCACTTT. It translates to CAWSRQGDSPLHF.